One and the same sample provided the 24 T cell receptor beta chains below, sequenced in a study of blood T cell repertoires in COVID-19. The assay was immunoSEQ multiplex PCR, and TCRdb's table has in-frame clones only and misses some. The table shows around 100,000 clones, with 65% to 85% occurring only once. Sequenced input: peripheral blood. These receptors came from a man between 65 and 85 years old with active or convalescent COVID-19.

The V call is TRBV6-6, the J call TRBJ2-3; tentatively, D is TRBD2 (5 bases). This CDR3 is 15 amino acids long. The V end lost 2 bases, the J end lost 8 bases, and 17 bases lay between the germline ends. Germline lookup yields CDR1 MNHNY and CDR2 SVGAGI (reference sequence). The CDR3, as DNA: TGTGCCAGCAGTTACAATCAGCTAGCCTCGCGTACGCAGTATTTT. Amino acid sequence: CASSYNQLASRTQYF.

This clone was detected a few times. The V and J genes are TRBV5-8 and TRBJ2-2; D possibly corresponds to TRBD2 (5 bases). This CDR3 contains 17 residues. The ends were cut back, 3 bases at V and 6 bases at J, with 21 bases in the middle. In germline, CDR1 is SGHTS, CDR2 YDEGEE. The CDR3 region has the DNA TGTGCCAGCAGCTCCTATTTGGGAGAGGCTCCCCCCGGGGAGCTGTTTTTT. It encodes CASSSYLGEAPPGELFF. The full variable domain, rest sourced from reference TRBV5-8 and TRBJ2-2, is EAGVTQSPTHLIKTRGQQATLRCSPISGHTSVYWYQQALGLGLQFLLWYDEGEERNRGNFPPRFSGRQFPNYSSELNVNALELEDSALYLCASSSYLGEAPPGELFFGEGSRLTVL.

The rearrangement joins TRBV28 to TRBJ2-7; 11 bases are a match to TRBD2. Per germline, CDR1 MDHEN and CDR2 SYDVKM. The CDR3 is 15 amino acids. V lost 6 bases, J lost 6 bases, and 10 bases stayed unmatched. CDR3 sequence reads: CASSSIAGGRFEQYF. CDR3 bases: TGTGCCAGCAGCTCTATAGCGGGGGGGCGTTTCGAGCAGTACTTC.

The gene calls are TRBV24-1 and TRBJ1-2, with 10 bases lining up with TRBD1. Germline V gene lookup returns CDR1 KGHDR and CDR2 SFDVKD. Unmatched junction bases numbered 12, after V lost 9 bases and J lost 6 bases. This CDR3 is 15 amino acids long. The CDR3 is CATSYRDRGKDGYTF. CDR3 nucleotide sequence: TGTGCCACCTCCTATAGGGACAGGGGAAAGGATGGCTACACCTTC.

The chain combines TRBV5-1 with TRBJ2-2; 8 bases map to TRBD1. Trimming took 0 bases from V and 2 from J; bases not matched to a gene: 3. The CDR3 is 16 amino acids. Germline V gene data show CDR1 as SGHRS and CDR2 as YFSETQ. CDR3 sequence (DNA): TGCGCCAGCAGCTTGGGTACAGGGGGAAACACCGGGGAGCTGTTTTTT. The encoded protein is CASSLGTGGNTGELFF.

The V call is TRBV7-9, the J call TRBJ1-1; TRBD1 aligns across 7 bases. The trim removed 5 bases at V and 3 bases at J, leaving 9 bases unmatched. The CDR3 consists of 15 residues. Germline V gives CDR1 SEHNR, CDR2 FQNEAQ (reference sequence). The CDR3 DNA is TGTGCCAGCAGCCCCAGGGGGGTGGACGACACTGAAGCTTTCTTT. Residues: CASSPRGVDDTEAFF.

This CDR3 reads CASKTGGFSNQPQHF. The CDR3, as DNA: TGTGCCAGCAAGACCGGCGGGTTTAGCAATCAGCCCCAGCATTTT. This chain joins TRBV27 and TRBJ1-5; D unclear. This CDR3 is 15 amino acids long. Germline V lookup: CDR1 MNHEY, CDR2 SMNVEV (reference sequence). The V and J ends lost 7 bases and 0 bases respectively, with 13 bases between them.

The rearrangement joins TRBV28 to TRBJ1-6; 8 nucleotides agree with TRBD1. Per the germline V gene, CDR1 is MDHEN and CDR2 is SYDVKM. The J segment lost 0 bases and the V segment lost 4 bases, leaving 8 bases of the junction unmatched. This CDR3 comprises 18 residues. Here the CDR3 reads CASSWGGTGSSYNSPLHF. CDR3 coding DNA: TGTGCCAGCAGTTGGGGTGGGACAGGCAGCTCCTATAATTCACCCCTCCACTTT.

CDR3 nucleotide sequence: TGTGCCAGCAGCTTGTATATGAGCTCTGGAAACACCATATATTTT. Translating it yields CASSLYMSSGNTIYF. The V gene is TRBV5-6, the J gene TRBJ1-3; D ambiguous. This CDR3 spans 15 amino acids. V was cut by 1 base and J by 0 bases, with 8 bases left in between. CDR1 and CDR2 from the germline V gene are SGHDT and YYEEEE.

The chain links TRBV7-2 to TRBJ2-1; TRBD2 agrees at 7 bases. The germline V gene encodes CDR1 SGHTA and CDR2 FQGNSA. The CDR3 runs to 15 residues. J gave up 3 bases and V 3 bases, and 5 bases lay outside the gene matches. CDR3 sequence: CASSFTSAVYNEQFF. As DNA, the CDR3 is TGTGCCAGCAGCTTTACTAGCGCCGTCTACAATGAGCAGTTCTTC.

J is TRBJ2-5 and V is TRBV18; D is unclear. V was trimmed by 3 bases and J by 2 bases, leaving 10 bases between them. This CDR3 has 14 amino acids. The germline V gene has CDR1 KGHSH and CDR2 LQKENI. CDR3 sequence (DNA): TGTGCCAGCTCACCGGTCGTACTACAAGAGACCCAGTACTTC. This codes for CASSPVVLQETQYF.

The chain links TRBV4-2 to TRBJ2-6; 11 nucleotides match TRBD2. The junction had 4 bases not matched to a gene; V was cut back by 4 bases and J by 2 bases. The CDR3 spans 17 residues. Germline-derived CDR1 and CDR2 are LGHNA and YNFKEQ. The CDR3 loop is CASSPSGGTTGANVLTF. The CDR3 DNA follows: TGTGCCAGCAGCCCTAGCGGGGGGACGACTGGGGCCAACGTCCTGACTTTC.

The CDR3 sequence is CASSPRQAVEKLFF. In DNA, the CDR3 is TGTGCCAGCAGCCCCCGACAGGCAGTCGAAAAACTGTTTTTT. The V gene is TRBV9, the J gene TRBJ1-4; maybe TRBD1 (6 bases). This CDR3 has 14 amino acids. V lost 4 bases and J 8 bases, leaving 15 bases between the germline ends. Germline assignment: CDR1 SGDLS and CDR2 YYNGEE.

J is TRBJ1-2 and V is TRBV5-4, with D possibly being TRBD1 (6 bases). With 4 bases removed from V and 2 bases from J, the gap between germline ends came to 9 bases. CDR1 is SGHNT, CDR2 YYREEE, per germline (reference sequence). The CDR3 consists of 13 residues. The CDR3 loop is CASSPDRNYGYTF. DNA of the CDR3: TGTGCCAGCAGCCCTGACAGGAACTATGGCTACACCTTC.

The genes are TRBV5-1 and TRBJ2-3; TRBD2 aligns across 8 bases. The V gene end was trimmed by 4 bases and the J gene end by 6 bases; junction bases not matched to a gene: 7. The CDR3 has 14 residues. In germline, CDR1 is SGHRS, CDR2 YFSETQ. The CDR3 is CASSTGGAGDTQYF. In DNA form, the CDR3 reads TGCGCCAGCAGCACCGGGGGGGCCGGGGATACGCAGTATTTT. Full variable domain (remainder filled in from reference TRBV5-1 and TRBJ2-3): KAGVTQTPRYLIKTRGQQVTLSCSPISGHRSVSWYQQTPGQGLQFLFEYFSETQRNKGNFPGRFSGRQFSNSRSEMNVSTLELGDSALYLCASSTGGAGDTQYFGPGTRLTVL.

J is TRBJ2-7 and V is TRBV6-4, with a weak D call TRBD2 (6 bases). Germline CDR1 and CDR2: MRHNA and SNTAGT. Trimming took off 5 bases at V and 2 bases at J, with 13 bases between the two ends. The CDR3 has 14 amino acids. The chain's CDR3 is CASSTGTYPYEQYF. CDR3 nucleotide sequence: TGTGCCAGCAGTACCGGGACTTATCCCTACGAGCAGTACTTC.

The sample holds a few counts of this clone. DNA for the CDR3: TGTGCCAGCAGCACCCACGGACTGCGCTACGAGCAGTACTTC. It encodes CASSTHGLRYEQYF. V usage is TRBV3-1 (or the pseudogene TRBV3-2) and J usage is TRBJ2-7; D perhaps matches TRBD2 (5 bases). This CDR3 region has 14 residues. From germline, CDR1 is LGHDT and CDR2 YNNKEL (reference sequence). V was trimmed by 5 bases and J by 3 bases, leaving 14 bases between them.

The genes are TRBV2 and TRBJ1-6; TRBD1 is a possible D gene (5 bases). The germline V gene encodes CDR1 SNHLY and CDR2 FYNNEI. The CDR3 runs to 15 residues. V was trimmed by 3 bases and J by 7 bases, leaving 13 bases between them. CDR3 in amino acids: CASSDGGLGNSPLHF. CDR3 nucleotide sequence: TGTGCCAGCAGTGATGGGGGGTTGGGGAATTCACCCCTCCACTTT.

The rearrangement uses TRBV7-6 and TRBJ2-7, with D hard to call. Per the germline V gene, CDR1 is SGHVS and CDR2 is FNYEAQ. Trimming cost V 0 bases and J 0 bases, with 12 bases left between them. The CDR3 is 16 residues long. DNA of the CDR3: TGTGCCAGCAGCTTAGCGGCTTCCCGGAGCTCCTACGAGCAGTACTTC. Its translation: CASSLAASRSSYEQYF.

The V gene is TRBV30, the J gene TRBJ2-3, with D unclear. CDR3 size: 11 residues. V dropped 4 bases and J dropped 6 bases, with 8 bases sitting between them. CDR1 is GTSNPN and CDR2 is SVGIG in the germline V gene (reference sequence). CDR3 sequence reads: CAWTAEDTQYF. As DNA, the CDR3 is TGTGCCTGGACCGCTGAGGATACGCAGTATTTT. Based on the CDR3 plus reference TRBV30 and TRBJ2-3, the full variable domain is SQTIHQWPATLVQPVGSPLSLECTVEGTSNPNLYWYRQAAGRGLQLLFYSVGIGQISSEVPQNLSASRPQDRQFILSSKKLLLSDSGFYLCAWTAEDTQYFGPGTRLTVL.

The chain uses TRBV14 and TRBJ1-4, with D maybe TRBD1 (5 bases). The CDR3 sequence is 17 residues long. Germline V lookup: CDR1 SGHDN, CDR2 FVKESK. V lost 4 bases and J 3 bases, leaving 18 bases between the germline ends. The CDR3 spells CASSPTPGRGSNEKLFF. CDR3 DNA: TGTGCCAGCAGCCCGACCCCCGGGCGGGGCTCTAATGAAAAACTGTTTTTT.

The V gene is TRBV7-9, the J gene TRBJ2-2; D is ambiguous. CDR3 length: 15 amino acids. Deletions cut 1 base from V and 2 bases from J, with 8 bases between. Germline values: CDR1 SEHNR, CDR2 FQNEAQ (reference sequence). The CDR3 loop is CASSLERINTGELFF. DNA for the CDR3: TGTGCCAGCAGCTTAGAGAGGATAAACACCGGGGAGCTGTTTTTT.

This chain connects TRBV28 to TRBJ1-3, with D unclear. Germline lookup yields CDR1 MDHEN and CDR2 SYDVKM. Trimming removed 3 bases at V and 0 bases at J, with 9 bases between. This CDR3 has 15 amino acids. Here the CDR3 DNA reads TGTGCCAGCAGTTTCATAGTGAGCTCTGGAAACACCATATATTTT. This encodes CASSFIVSSGNTIYF.

The chain recombines TRBV5-1 with TRBJ1-3; D uncertain. Looked up from germline, CDR1 is SGHRS and CDR2 is YFSETQ. The CDR3 runs 16 residues. Trimming stripped 0 bases from V and 0 bases from J, with 10 bases between. CDR3 in DNA: TGCGCCAGCAGCTTGGGTGGCCCACCCTCTGGAAACACCATATATTTT. Translating it yields CASSLGGPPSGNTIYF. Drawing the rest from reference TRBV5-1 and TRBJ1-3, the complete variable domain is KAGVTQTPRYLIKTRGQQVTLSCSPISGHRSVSWYQQTPGQGLQFLFEYFSETQRNKGNFPGRFSGRQFSNSRSEMNVSTLELGDSALYLCASSLGGPPSGNTIYFGEGSWLTVV.